The TCR beta chain described here comes from a study of PD-1 blockade in classical Hodgkin lymphoma. Study-wide results and limits: TCR diversity rose significantly by C4D1 in CD4+ but not CD8+ cells.

Assay used: immunoSEQ multiplex PCR; TCRdb lists only in-frame clones, some missing. In the table there are more than 35,000 clones, approximately 82% of which are singletons. The J segment lost 3 bases and the V segment lost 8 bases, leaving 13 bases of the junction unmatched. Per the germline V gene, CDR1 is GTSNPN and CDR2 is SVGIG (reference sequence). This CDR3 is 15 amino acids long. As regards this clone: Its antigen is not known.

Brentuximab vedotin exposure varied among the patients, all of whom had relapsed after autologous stem cell transplantation. The V call is TRBV30, the J call TRBJ1-1, with 9 positions matching TRBD1. The receptor was isolated from a human donor with classical Hodgkin lymphoma. Sequences were derived from peripheral blood mononuclear cells (PBMCs), sampled before the second cycle of nivolumab. CDR3 region: CAGVTGTGWDTEAFF. The CDR3 coding sequence is TGTGCCGGAGTAACCGGGACAGGGTGGGACACTGAAGCTTTCTTT.